This T cell receptor beta chain was retrieved from a study of blood T cell repertoires in COVID-19. About the research overall: Samples came from the United States, Italy and Spain, spanning acute and convalescent COVID-19.

CDR1 and CDR2 (germline): WNHNN, SYGVQD (reference sequence). CDR3 size: 16 residues. Trimming cost V 6 bases and J 2 bases; bases outside gene matches: 4. Authors' analysis steps: Reference gene primers were amplified, and this amplification served to estimate nucleated cell counts. Generated by immunoSEQ multiplex PCR, the TCRdb table keeps only in-frame clones and is missing some. V and J calls plus clone size are reproduced from that table; the DNA served to infer D and trimming. The table shows about 420,000 clones, with 85% to 90% occurring only once. Patients from Seattle were sampled longitudinally, starting during active infection.

This TCR was recovered from a young man with COVID-19, enrolled during active disease. The source material was peripheral blood. This chain connects TRBV10-1 to TRBJ2-3, with 14 bases aligning to TRBD2. CDR3 protein: CASSGTSGGLTDTQYF. DNA of the CDR3: TGCGCCAGCAGCGGGACTAGCGGGGGTCTCACAGATACGCAGTATTTT.